What follows is one TCR beta chain and its context. Its antigen is not yet known. Qualities for individual bases were not recorded, and no much larger clone is one base off. This specimen comes from a study of PD-L1 blockade in urothelial cancer listed by TCRdb under 2017. The study in broad terms: Every patient began therapy at some point between 2013 and 2015 and was given atezolizumab 1,200 mg intravenously every 3 weeks. About 85% of the roughly 29 patients were identified as males with urothelial cancer of bladder origin, and a prior smoking history was reported by 18 of 29 patients. An ECOG performance status of 0 or 1 was recorded for the patients, and 0 to 3 prior chemotherapy regimens had been received by the patients. Blood samples were analyzed at 3 weeks after treatment start (second dose) and at 6 weeks after treatment start. Blood samples gave a median of about 130,000 T cells and approximately 80,000 unique TCRs, with a median clonality of around 0.08. The study, an exploratory multi-omic analysis, examined somatic, immune and clinical correlates of response to PD-L1 blockade with atezolizumab in urothelial cancer. Pretreatment tumor samples, along with matched peripheral blood collected serially before and after atezolizumab treatment, underwent TCR sequencing. Progression-free survival longer than 6 months counted as durable clinical benefit, and TCR features were additionally tested against both progression-free and overall survival. In the same patients, whole exome sequencing and RNA sequencing of pretreatment tumors were performed in addition to TCR sequencing. Durable clinical benefit was achieved by nine patients but not by the remaining 20. Pretreatment blood TCR-seq was available for 30 or so patients, at least one posttreatment blood collection was obtained for some 24 patients, and tumor TCR-seq was available for some 24 patients.

Broader findings and caveats from the paper: Patients with durable benefit showed greater expansion of tumor-associated TCR clones in peripheral blood 3 weeks after starting treatment (n ≈ 21, p = 0.022). Because the sample size was small (n ≈ 27) and many exploratory analyses were performed, the results are intended to be hypothesis-generating. A pretreatment peripheral blood TCR clonality below the median was linked to improved progression-free and overall survival.

Synthetic TCR analog templates were spiked into each PCR to estimate absolute template abundance from read counts. Using the immunoSEQ assay, TCRbeta CDR3 regions were amplified from genomic DNA with bias-controlled V and J gene primers. Rearranged TCRbeta segments were sequenced at approximately 20X coverage. Per the authors' processing: Clustering was used to correct sequencing errors, and CDR3s were annotated against IMGT to assign V, D and J genes. Downstream analyses used only productive TCRbeta rearrangements and left out out-of-frame or stop-codon sequences. Clonality was calculated as one minus the Shannon entropy normalized by the log of the number of unique productive sequences. Fisher's exact test with Benjamini-Hochberg correction, using a cutoff of adjusted p below 0.01, was how clones that differed between time points or between blood and tumor were identified. What TCRdb holds here is the immuneACCESS table cut down to in-frame rearrangements. Part of the clones is not present; checked against another copy, under half of the missing clones reflect an unresolved V gene, and the others are unexplained. V and J calls and clone size are copied from that table; D and trimming were computed from the DNA. The sample data list about 72,000 clones, and under 90% of these were observed just once. The top ten clones comprise about 4.7% of the sample.

The cohort included 29 patients with locally advanced or metastatic urothelial carcinoma who were treated at Memorial Sloan Kettering on a trial protocol. Peripheral blood mononuclear cells were collected pretreatment and during treatment, at between 1 and 8 total time points per patient. The Qiagen DNeasy Blood extraction kit was used to purify genomic DNA from total PBMCs and from tumor samples. Collected pretreatment and during treatment, PBMCs were isolated and stored as previously described. V is shortened by 4 bases, J by 1 base, and the region joining them spans 10 bases. Spanning cysteine to phenylalanine, the CDR3 consists of 14 amino acids. The only DNA kept is the CDR3, 42 bases in frame from the first base. CDR1 and CDR2 are drawn from the germline V gene: MGHRA, YSYEKL.

The sequence was obtained from a man aged 70 or older with urothelial cancer. Material: PBMCs, obtained around atezolizumab (anti-PD-L1) treatment. The V gene is TRBV4-1 and the J gene is TRBJ1-2; possibly the D gene is TRBD1, per 6 matching bases. The DNA sequence is as follows: TGCGCCAGCAGCCGACGGGACAATAACTATGGCTACACCTTC. The translation is CASSRRDNNYGYTF.